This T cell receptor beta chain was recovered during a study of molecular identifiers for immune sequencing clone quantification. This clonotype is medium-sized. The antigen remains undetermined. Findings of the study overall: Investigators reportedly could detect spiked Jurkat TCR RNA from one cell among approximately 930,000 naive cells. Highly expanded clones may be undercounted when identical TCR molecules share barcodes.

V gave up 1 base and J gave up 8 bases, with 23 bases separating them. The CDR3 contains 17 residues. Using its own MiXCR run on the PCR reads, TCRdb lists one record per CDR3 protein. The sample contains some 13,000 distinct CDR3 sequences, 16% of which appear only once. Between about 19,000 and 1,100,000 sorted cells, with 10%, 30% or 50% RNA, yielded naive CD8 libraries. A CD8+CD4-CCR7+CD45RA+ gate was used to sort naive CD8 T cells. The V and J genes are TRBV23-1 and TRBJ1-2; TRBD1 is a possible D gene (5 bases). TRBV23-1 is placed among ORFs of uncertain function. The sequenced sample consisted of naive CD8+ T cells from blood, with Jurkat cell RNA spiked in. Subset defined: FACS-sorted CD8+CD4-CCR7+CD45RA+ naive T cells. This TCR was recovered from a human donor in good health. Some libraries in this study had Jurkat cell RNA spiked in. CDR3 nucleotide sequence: TGCGCCAGCAGTCAATGGTCGGAGACAGAGATCGTTGTCGGCTACACCTTC. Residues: CASSQWSETEIVVGYTF.